These 16 T cell receptor beta chains came from one sample sequenced in a study of graft-versus-host responses after intestinal transplantation. Method: immunoSEQ multiplex PCR; TCRdb's copy keeps in-frame clones and lacks some. The sample includes about 10,000 clones, 29% of them seen just once. Stimulators, some 200,000 irradiated and violet-dye-labeled cells, were plated with some 200,000 CFSE-labeled responder cells. Sample: alloreactive CD8+ T cells from a mixed lymphocyte reaction culture, taken before intestinal transplant. Subset specified: CFSE-low proliferating T cells sorted from roughly 6-day pre-transplant mixed lymphocyte reaction (GvH or HvG direction). Receptor source: a human patient who received an intestinal transplant.

CDR3 coding DNA: TGTGCCAGCAGCTTAGATCTGGCAGGGATTGAAGCTTTCTTT. Its protein is CASSLDLAGIEAFF. The chain recombines TRBV11-2 with TRBJ1-1, with a possible D match to TRBD1 (5 bases). The V and J ends lost 0 bases and 7 bases respectively, with 12 bases between them. Per germline, CDR1 SGHAT and CDR2 FQNNGV. The CDR3 sequence is 14 residues long.

The chain uses TRBV4-1 and TRBJ1-2; TRBD1 matches at 7 bases. Germline CDR1 reads MGHRA; CDR2 reads YSYEKL. Trimming removed 3 bases from V and 5 bases from J; junction bases left unmatched: 0. There are 12 residues in the CDR3. Here the CDR3 DNA reads TGCGCCAGCAGCCAGACAGGGTATGGCTACACCTTC. Its translation is CASSQTGYGYTF.

This clone is labeled as medium-sized. The J gene is TRBJ1-5, the V gene TRBV19, with D unclear. This CDR3 contains 14 residues. The germline V gene encodes CDR1 LNHDA and CDR2 SQIVND (reference sequence). The V and J ends lost 0 bases and 2 bases respectively, with 5 bases between them. CDR3 region: CASSIDLGNQPQHF. In DNA form, the CDR3 reads TGTGCCAGTAGTATAGATCTTGGCAATCAGCCCCAGCATTTT.

The rearrangement joins TRBV13 to TRBJ2-7; D might be TRBD2 (7 bases). The CDR3 sequence is 15 residues long. Trimming took off 4 bases at V and 3 bases at J, with 16 bases between the two ends. Germline V gene sequence: CDR1 PRHDT, CDR2 FYEKMQ (reference sequence). The CDR3 DNA sequence: TGTGCCAGCAGCTCTCGGGGCGGGGGCTACTACGAGCAGTACTTC. Protein product: CASSSRGGGYYEQYF.

This CDR3 is CATTLGQGVMNTEAFF. CDR3 DNA: TGTGCCACCACTCTGGGGCAGGGCGTCATGAACACTGAAGCTTTCTTT. The chain couples TRBV5-5 to TRBJ1-1; weak D call: TRBD1 (5 bases). Per the germline V gene, CDR1 is SGHKS and CDR2 is YYEKEE (reference sequence). The V end lost 9 bases, the J end lost 0 bases, and 21 bases lay between the germline ends. CDR3 size: 16 residues.

This clone turned up a few times. J is TRBJ1-1 and V is TRBV9; tentative D call: TRBD1 (6 bases). Looked up from germline, CDR1 is SGDLS and CDR2 is YYNGEE. V was clipped by 0 bases and J by 2 bases, with 17 bases between them. CDR3 length equals 17 residues. The CDR3 sequence is CASSVGGGGAVNTEAFF. In DNA, the CDR3 is TGTGCCAGCAGCGTAGGGGGTGGGGGGGCCGTTAACACTGAAGCTTTCTTT.

The J gene is TRBJ1-1, the V gene TRBV29-1, with 9 bases lining up with TRBD1. Germline V gene sequence: CDR1 SQVTM, CDR2 ANQGSEA. With 6 bases clipped from V and 4 bases from J, the junction kept 6 bases outside the gene matches. This CDR3 is 13 amino acids long. CDR3 in DNA: TGCAGCGTCCTGACAGGGGGTATCACTGAAGCTTTCTTT. As protein: CSVLTGGITEAFF.

This clone was observed a few times. The chain uses TRBV6-4 and TRBJ2-1; D perhaps matches TRBD2 (6 bases). This CDR3 spans 16 amino acids. The germline gives CDR1 MRHNA, CDR2 SNTAGT. Trimming removed 2 bases at V and 0 bases at J, with 11 bases between. The CDR3 DNA reads TGTGCCAGCAGTGACATTGGGGGAGGCTCCTACAATGAGCAGTTCTTC. Translating it yields CASSDIGGGSYNEQFF.

The chain has TRBV10-3 and TRBJ2-1; D may be TRBD2 (7 bases). The length of the CDR3 is 17 residues. CDR1 and CDR2 from the germline V gene are ENHRY and SYGVKD. Trimming pared 6 bases from V and 3 bases from J, leaving 21 bases between. The CDR3 DNA reads TGTGCCATCAGGGGGGGGTCCGGGACAAAAATCTACAATGAGCAGTTCTTC. It specifies CAIRGGSGTKIYNEQFF.

In its sample, this clone is medium-sized. V gene TRBV5-6 combines with J gene TRBJ1-2, with a weak D call TRBD1 (5 bases). CDR1 SGHDT and CDR2 YYEEEE come from the germline V gene. Trimming pared 9 bases from V and 6 bases from J, leaving 15 bases between. CDR3 length: 12 residues. Here the CDR3 reads CATRGTWDGYTF. Here the CDR3 DNA reads TGTGCCACCCGAGGGACTTGGGATGGCTACACCTTC.

By its share, this clone is medium-sized. J is TRBJ2-7 and V is TRBV27, with D possibly being TRBD2 (6 bases). V lost 8 bases to trimming and J lost 1 base, with 12 bases between them. This CDR3 comprises 13 residues. The germline V gene encodes CDR1 MNHEY and CDR2 SMNVEV (reference sequence). Written as DNA, the CDR3 is TGTGCCAGCGCGGTTGGGGGGTCCTACGAGCAGTACTTC. Its protein is CASAVGGSYEQYF.

The V gene is TRBV2, the J gene TRBJ2-5; D might be TRBD2 (6 bases). The CDR3 has 19 residues. Trimming removed 3 bases at V and 0 bases at J, with 23 bases between. Per germline, CDR1 SNHLY and CDR2 FYNNEI. Here the CDR3 reads CASSDPFWRGKEYQETQYF. The DNA for the CDR3 is TGTGCCAGCAGTGACCCATTTTGGAGGGGCAAGGAGTACCAAGAGACCCAGTACTTC. Full variable domain (outside the CDR3, taken from reference TRBV2 and TRBJ2-5): EPEVTQTPSHQVTQMGQEVILRCVPISNHLYFYWYRQILGQKVEFLVSFYNNEISEKSEIFDDQFSVERPDGSNFTLKIRSTKLEDSAMYFCASSDPFWRGKEYQETQYFGPGTRLLVL.

There are a few counts of this clone. The chain has TRBV11-2 and TRBJ2-2, with TRBD2 identical over 8 bases. CDR1 SGHAT and CDR2 FQNNGV come from the germline V gene. The CDR3 sequence is 14 residues long. Trimming at V came to 4 bases and at J to 6 bases, leaving 4 bases not matched to a gene. The CDR3 DNA reads as TGTGCCAGCAGCTCAATGACTAGCGCCGGGGAGCTGTTTTTT. Residues: CASSSMTSAGELFF.

By sample share, this clone is medium-sized. The chain employs TRBV29-1 and TRBJ2-1; 7 bases line up with TRBD2. From germline, CDR1 is SQVTM and CDR2 ANQGSEA. This CDR3 contains 14 residues. Unmatched junction bases numbered 11, after V lost 2 bases and J lost 10 bases. CDR3 loop: CSVEPPERGYEQFF. The CDR3 nucleotides are TGCAGCGTTGAACCCCCTGAGCGGGGATACGAGCAGTTCTTC.

CDR3 bases: TGTGCCAGCAGCTTACTTGGACTAGCGGGGGACACGAACACCGGGGAGCTGTTTTTT. Protein product: CASSLLGLAGDTNTGELFF. V usage is TRBV11-2 and J usage is TRBJ2-2, with 13 positions matching TRBD2. Germline V gene data show CDR1 as SGHAT and CDR2 as FQNNGV. V trimming: 2 bases; J trimming: 0 bases; junction bases outside the gene matches: 6. The CDR3 covers 19 residues.

This clone was counted between two and nine times. The chain joins TRBV19 to TRBJ2-1; 9 bases align to TRBD2. The germline V gene has CDR1 LNHDA and CDR2 SQIVND (reference sequence). The CDR3 extends over 17 amino acids. With V trimmed by 1 base and J by 5 bases, 9 bases remained unmatched. The CDR3 sequence is CASSIVSGGSRHNEQFF. DNA for the CDR3: TGTGCCAGTAGTATAGTTAGCGGGGGCTCCCGCCACAATGAGCAGTTCTTC.